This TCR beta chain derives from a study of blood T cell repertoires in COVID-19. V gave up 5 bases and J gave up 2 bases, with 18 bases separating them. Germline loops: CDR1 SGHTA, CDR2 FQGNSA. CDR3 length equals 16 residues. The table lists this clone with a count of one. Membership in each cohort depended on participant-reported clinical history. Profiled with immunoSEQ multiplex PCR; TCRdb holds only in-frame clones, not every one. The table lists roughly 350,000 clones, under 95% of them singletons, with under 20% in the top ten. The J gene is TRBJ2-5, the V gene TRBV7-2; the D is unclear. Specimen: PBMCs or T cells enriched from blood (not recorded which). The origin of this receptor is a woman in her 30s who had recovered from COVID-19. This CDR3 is CASSTYTVVAQETQYF. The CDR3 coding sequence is TGTGCCAGCAGCACTTATACGGTGGTTGCGCAAGAGACCCAGTACTTC.